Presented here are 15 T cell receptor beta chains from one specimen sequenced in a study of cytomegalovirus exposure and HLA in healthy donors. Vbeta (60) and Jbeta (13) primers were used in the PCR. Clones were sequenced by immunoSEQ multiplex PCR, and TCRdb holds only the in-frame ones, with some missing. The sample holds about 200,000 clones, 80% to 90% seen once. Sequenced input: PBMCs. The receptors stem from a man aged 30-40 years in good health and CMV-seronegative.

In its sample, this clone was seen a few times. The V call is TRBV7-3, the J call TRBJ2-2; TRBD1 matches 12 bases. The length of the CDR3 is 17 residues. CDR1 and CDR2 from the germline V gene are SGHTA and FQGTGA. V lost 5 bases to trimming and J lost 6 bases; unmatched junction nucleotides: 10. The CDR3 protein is CASSPAGTGGRAGELFF. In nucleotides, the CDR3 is TGTGCCAGCAGCCCTGCCGGGACAGGGGGCCGAGCCGGGGAGCTGTTTTTT. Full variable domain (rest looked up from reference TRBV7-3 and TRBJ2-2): GAGVSQTPSNKVTEKGKYVELRCDPISGHTALYWYRQSLGQGPEFLIYFQGTGAADDSGLPNDRFFAVRPEGSVSTLKIQRTERGDSAVYLCASSPAGTGGRAGELFFGEGSRLTVL.

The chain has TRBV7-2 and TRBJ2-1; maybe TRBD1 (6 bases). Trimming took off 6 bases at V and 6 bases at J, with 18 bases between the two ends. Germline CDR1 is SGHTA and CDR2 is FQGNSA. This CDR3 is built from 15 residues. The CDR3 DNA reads TGTGCCAGCAGGCGAACAGGGCTCGGTATCAATGAGCAGTTCTTC. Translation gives CASRRTGLGINEQFF. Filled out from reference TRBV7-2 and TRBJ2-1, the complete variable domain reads GAGVSQSPSNKVTEKGKDVELRCDPISGHTALYWYRQSLGQGLEFLIYFQGNSAPDKSGLPSDRFSAERTGGSVSTLTIQRTQQEDSAVYLCASRRTGLGINEQFFGPGTRLTVL.

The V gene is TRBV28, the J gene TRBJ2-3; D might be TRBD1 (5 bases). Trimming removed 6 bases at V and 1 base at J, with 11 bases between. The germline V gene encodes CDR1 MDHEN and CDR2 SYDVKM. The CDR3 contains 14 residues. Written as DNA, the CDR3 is TGTGCCAGCAGCCCCCAGACAGGCACAGATACGCAGTATTTT. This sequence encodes CASSPQTGTDTQYF.

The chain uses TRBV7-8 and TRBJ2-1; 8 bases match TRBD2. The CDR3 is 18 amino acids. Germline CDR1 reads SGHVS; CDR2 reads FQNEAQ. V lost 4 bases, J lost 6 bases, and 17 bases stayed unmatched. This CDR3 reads CASSSPPGRGVQLNEQFF. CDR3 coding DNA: TGTGCCAGCAGCTCCCCCCCCGGGCGGGGGGTACAACTCAATGAGCAGTTCTTC.

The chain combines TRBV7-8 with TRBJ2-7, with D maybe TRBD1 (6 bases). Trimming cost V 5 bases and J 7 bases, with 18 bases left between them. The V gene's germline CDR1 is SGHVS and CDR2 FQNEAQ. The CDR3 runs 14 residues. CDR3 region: CASSQRPGAEEQYF. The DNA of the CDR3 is TGTGCCAGCAGCCAGAGACCAGGGGCGGAAGAGCAGTACTTC.

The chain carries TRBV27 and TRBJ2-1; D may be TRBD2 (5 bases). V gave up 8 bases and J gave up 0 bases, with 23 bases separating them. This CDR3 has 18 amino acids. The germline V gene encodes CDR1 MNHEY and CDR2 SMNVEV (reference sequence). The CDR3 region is CASASRRTGTNSYNEQFF. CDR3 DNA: TGTGCCAGCGCATCCCGGAGGACGGGAACTAACTCCTACAATGAGCAGTTCTTC.

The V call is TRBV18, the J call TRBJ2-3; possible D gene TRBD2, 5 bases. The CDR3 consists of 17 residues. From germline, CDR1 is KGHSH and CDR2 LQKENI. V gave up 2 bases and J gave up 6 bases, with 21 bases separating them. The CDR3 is CASSPISGSGGLDTQYF. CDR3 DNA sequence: TGTGCCAGCTCACCAATTTCGGGGAGCGGCGGTTTGGATACGCAGTATTTT.

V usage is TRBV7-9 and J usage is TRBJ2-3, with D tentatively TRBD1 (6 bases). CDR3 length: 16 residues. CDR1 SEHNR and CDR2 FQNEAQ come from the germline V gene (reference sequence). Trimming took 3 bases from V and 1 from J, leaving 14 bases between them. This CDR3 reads CASSFRTVIGTDTQYF. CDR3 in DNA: TGTGCCAGCAGCTTTCGGACAGTGATCGGCACAGATACGCAGTATTTT.

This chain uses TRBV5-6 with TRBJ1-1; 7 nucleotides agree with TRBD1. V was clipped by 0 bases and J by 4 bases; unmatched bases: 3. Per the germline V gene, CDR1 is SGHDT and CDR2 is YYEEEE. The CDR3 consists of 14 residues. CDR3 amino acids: CASSLGPGGTEAFF. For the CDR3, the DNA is TGTGCCAGCAGCTTGGGGCCAGGGGGCACTGAAGCTTTCTTT.

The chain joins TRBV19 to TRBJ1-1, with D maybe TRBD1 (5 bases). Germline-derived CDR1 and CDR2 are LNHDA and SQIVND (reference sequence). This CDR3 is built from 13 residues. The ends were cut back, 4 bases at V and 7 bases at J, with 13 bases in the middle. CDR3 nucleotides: TGTGCCAGTAGTACCCAGGGAAGGGGTGAAGCTTTCTTT. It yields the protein CASSTQGRGEAFF.

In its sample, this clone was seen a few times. CDR3 sequence reads: CASSLSWGQGPTGELFF. DNA of the CDR3: TGTGCCAGCAGCTTATCCTGGGGACAGGGGCCCACCGGGGAGCTGTTTTTT. This chain connects TRBV11-3 to TRBJ2-2; 10 bases are shared with TRBD1. Germline V gene sequence: CDR1 SGHNT, CDR2 YENEEA. This CDR3 comprises 17 residues. The junction had 7 bases not matched to a gene; V was cut back by 2 bases and J by 4 bases.

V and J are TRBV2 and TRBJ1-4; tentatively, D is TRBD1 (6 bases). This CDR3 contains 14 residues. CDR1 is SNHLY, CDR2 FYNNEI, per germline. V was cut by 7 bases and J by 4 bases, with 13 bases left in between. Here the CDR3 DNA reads TGTGCCAGCAACCCGCCAGGGGTTAATGAAAAACTGTTTTTT. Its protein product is CASNPPGVNEKLFF.

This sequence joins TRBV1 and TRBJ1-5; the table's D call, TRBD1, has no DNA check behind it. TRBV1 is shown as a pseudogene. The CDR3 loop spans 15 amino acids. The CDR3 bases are TGCACCAGCAGCCAAGGGGGGCAGGAAGGGCAGCCCCAGCATTTT. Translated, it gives CTSSQGGQEGQPQHF.

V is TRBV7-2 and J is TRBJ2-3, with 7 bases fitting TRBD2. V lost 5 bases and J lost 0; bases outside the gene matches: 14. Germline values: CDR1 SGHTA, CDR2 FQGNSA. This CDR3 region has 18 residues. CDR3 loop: CASSPPAGGTPSTDTQYF. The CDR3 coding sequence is TGTGCCAGCAGCCCTCCGGCCGGGGGGACCCCTAGCACAGATACGCAGTATTTT. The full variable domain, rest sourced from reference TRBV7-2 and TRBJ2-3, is GAGVSQSPSNKVTEKGKDVELRCDPISGHTALYWYRQSLGQGLEFLIYFQGNSAPDKSGLPSDRFSAERTGGSVSTLTIQRTQQEDSAVYLCASSPPAGGTPSTDTQYFGPGTRLTVL.

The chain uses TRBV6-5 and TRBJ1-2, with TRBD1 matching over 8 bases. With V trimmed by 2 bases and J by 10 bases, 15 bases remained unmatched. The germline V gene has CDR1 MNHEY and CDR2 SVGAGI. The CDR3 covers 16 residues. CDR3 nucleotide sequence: TGTGCCAGCAGTTACGTTCAGGGGGCGCTTTCCGACGACTACACCTTC. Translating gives CASSYVQGALSDDYTF.